The source of this TCR beta chain is a study of cytomegalovirus exposure and HLA in healthy donors. Study-wide results and limits: Analysis performed later showed TCR beta chains linked to HLA being more clonally expanded than equally common others. According to a later analysis, donors in an Asian-associated ancestry cluster reportedly had fewer N-insertions than the roughly 660-donor mean. DRB1 had the most TCR associations and HLA-C the fewest, a later analysis found, with rates varying by HLA locus.

Primers for the PCR totalled 60 Vbeta and 13 Jbeta. The repertoire was sequenced with immunoSEQ multiplex PCR; TCRdb's copy has only in-frame clones and lacks some. This table has 190,000 or so clones, roughly four fifths appearing once. With respect to this clone: Antigen unknown.

V shed 3 bases and J shed 0 bases, with 9 bases lying between them. The CDR3 runs 15 residues. Germline CDR1 LNHDA, CDR2 SQIVND (reference sequence). Sequencing was performed on PBMCs. The rearrangement joins TRBV19 to TRBJ1-5, with D uncertain. This sequence was found in a woman aged 50 to 65 in good health and CMV-seropositive. CDR3 in amino acids: CASSIRRNSNQPQHF. The CDR3, as DNA: TGTGCCAGTAGTATTAGGAGGAATAGCAATCAGCCCCAGCATTTT. The full variable domain, with the rest looked up from reference TRBV19 and TRBJ1-5, is DGGITQSPKYLFRKEGQNVTLSCEQNLNHDAMYWYRQDPGQGLRLIYYSQIVNDFQKGDIAEGYSVSREKKESFPLTVTSAQKNPTAFYLCASSIRRNSNQPQHFGDGTRLSIL.